These T cell receptor beta chains were read from a single sample in a study of cytomegalovirus exposure and HLA in healthy donors. Sequencing was performed with immunoSEQ multiplex PCR; in TCRdb, only in-frame clones are kept and a portion is missing. The repertoire holds about 150,000 clones, with 86% as singletons. Material for sequencing was PBMCs. These receptors were obtained from a human donor in good health. Each CDR3 is given with its conserved first and last residue. D genes are given only for firm matches. The size entry is marked missing in some rows and otherwise reads once, few, many or a size class.

size | J | D | V | DNA | CDR3
. | TRBJ1-5 | . | TRBV28 | TGTGCCAGCAGTTTCGAGTATAGCAATCAGCCCCAGCATTTT | CASSFEYSNQPQHF
. | TRBJ1-1 | . | TRBV27 | TGTGCCAGCAGTTCCGGGATACTGGGGACTGAAGCTTTCTTT | CASSSGILGTEAFF
. | TRBJ2-5 | . | TRBV18 | TGTGCCAGCTCACCACAACCGGGAACAGGGATAGGGGAGACCCAGTACTTC | CASSPQPGTGIGETQYF
. | TRBJ2-3 | . | TRBV9 | TGTGCCAGCAGCGTAGGGGGGGACTGGGCCGGGAGGAGGGGGAAAACAGATACGCAGTATTTT | CASSVGGDWAGRRGKTDTQYF
. | TRBJ2-2 | . | TRBV23-1 | TGCGCCAGCAGTCATATCTGTCCGAACACCGGGGAGCTGTTTTTT | CASSHICPNTGELFF
. | TRBJ1-1 | TRBD1 | TRBV6-6 | TGTGCCAGCAGCCACGAGACAGGGGGGAGGCCTGAAGCTTTCTTT | CASSHETGGRPEAFF
. | TRBJ2-3 | . | TRBV21-1 | TGTGCCAGCAGCAACCTTCTAGCGCAGTTTCAAGATACGCAGTATTTT | CASSNLLAQFQDTQYF
. | TRBJ1-2 | TRBD1 | TRBV5-1 | TGCGCCAGCAGCGGGGGACAGGGGGTGGAGGGCTACACCTTC | CASSGGQGVEGYTF
. | TRBJ1-4 | . | TRBV28 | TGTGCCAGCAGTTCAAGCATAGAAAAACTGTTTTTT | CASSSSIEKLFF
. | TRBJ2-1 | TRBD1 | TRBV7-8 | TGTGCCAGCAGCTTAGGGAGGACAGGCCCCTACAATGAGCAGTTCTTC | CASSLGRTGPYNEQFF
. | TRBJ1-2 | . | TRBV19 | TGTGCCAGTAGTCTCGCGGGCTATGGCTACACCTTC | CASSLAGYGYTF
. | TRBJ2-3 | . | TRBV7-3 | TGTGCCAGCAGCCAGGGGAATACTCGTCAACAGTATTTT | CASSQGNTRQQYF
. | TRBJ2-3 | . | TRBV7-8 | TGTGCCAGCAGCTTTACTAGCTCACGAAGCACAGATACGCAGTATTTT | CASSFTSSRSTDTQYF
few | TRBJ1-6 | . | TRBV4-3 | TGCGCCAGCAGCCAAGGGGGCATTAATTCACCCCTCCACTTT | CASSQGGINSPLHF
. | TRBJ2-5 | TRBD1 | TRBV27 | TGTGCCAGCAGTTTGACAGGGAAAGAGACCCAGTACTTC | CASSLTGKETQYF
. | TRBJ1-1 | TRBD1 | TRBV6-5 | TGTGCCAGCAGTTTACAGGGGATGAACACTGAAGCTTTCTTT | CASSLQGMNTEAFF
. | TRBJ2-7 | . | TRBV2 | TGTGCCAGCAGTGTCCAGGTTATCCCCCGTCCGACCTACGAGCAGTACTTC | CASSVQVIPRPTYEQYF
. | TRBJ1-2 | . | TRBV19 | TGTGCCAGTAAAAAAGACAGTTCTCTCCTCTATGGCTACACCTTC | CASKKDSSLLYGYTF
. | TRBJ1-2 | TRBD1 | TRBV4-1 | TGCGCCAGCAGCCAAGGGGACAGGGGGCAAGGCTACACCTTC | CASSQGDRGQGYTF
. | TRBJ2-2 | TRBD2 | TRBV7-9 | TGTGCCAGCAGCTCGCTAGCGGGGGATAACACCGGGGAGCTGTTTTTT | CASSSLAGDNTGELFF
. | TRBJ2-1 | TRBD2 | TRBV28 | TGTGCCAGCAGTCCCGGGGTAGCGGGAGGTGTAATATCTGAGCAGTTCTTC | CASSPGVAGGVISEQFF
. | TRBJ1-1 | . | TRBV7-9 | TGTGCCAGCTTTGGCCCTGGAGCTTTCTTT | CASFGPGAFF
. | TRBJ1-2 | TRBD1 | TRBV5-1 | TGCGCCAGCTCCGAGGGGACAGGGGTCGGTGGCTACACCTTC | CASSEGTGVGGYTF
. | TRBJ1-2 | . | TRBV9 | TGTGCCAGCAGCGTATCCTCGACAGAATCCTATGGCTACACCTTC | CASSVSSTESYGYTF
. | TRBJ2-7 | TRBD1 | TRBV6-4 | TGTGCCAGCTATTACAGGGGCGAGCAGTACTTC | CASYYRGEQYF
. | TRBJ2-7 | . | TRBV28 | TGTGCCAGCAGTTTTGGGCCCGAGCAGTACTTC | CASSFGPEQYF
once | TRBJ2-2 | TRBD1 | TRBV6-6 | TGTGCCAGCAGTGCCGGGACAGCGAACACCGGGGAGCTGTTTTTT | CASSAGTANTGELFF
. | TRBJ2-1 | TRBD1 | TRBV7-8 | TGTGCCAGCATTACAGGGGGTCAGGCCAATGAGCAGTTCTTC | CASITGGQANEQFF
once | TRBJ1-2 | . | TRBV28 | TGTGCCAGCGTCCGGACTGGAGCTAACTATGGCTACACCTTC | CASVRTGANYGYTF
. | TRBJ2-7 | TRBD2 | TRBV18 | TGTGCCAGCTCACCACTCTCTAGCGGGAGGGCCGCCAACGAGCAGTACTTC | CASSPLSSGRAANEQYF
. | TRBJ2-7 | TRBD2 | TRBV5-1 | TGCGCCAGCAGCTTGCTAGGGGAGGGGTACGAGCAGTACTTC | CASSLLGEGYEQYF
. | TRBJ2-2 | TRBD1 | TRBV5-1 | TGCGCCAGCAGCTTGGGGGACAGGGTACGGACCGGGGAGCTGTTTTTT | CASSLGDRVRTGELFF
few | TRBJ2-2 | TRBD1 | TRBV6-4 | TGTGCCAGCAACCCGGGACAGAGGGTGTTTTTT | CASNPGQRVFF
. | TRBJ1-5 | . | TRBV27 | TGTGCCAGCAGTGCGATCTGGGGGGGGCCTGGCAATCAGCCCCAGCATTTT | CASSAIWGGPGNQPQHF
. | TRBJ1-1 | TRBD1 | TRBV19 | TGTGCCAGTGGACAGGGGATGAACACTGAAGCTTTCTTT | CASGQGMNTEAFF
few | TRBJ2-4 | TRBD1 | TRBV19 | TGTGCCAGTGAGGACAGGGAGTACATTCAGTACTTC | CASEDREYIQYF
. | TRBJ2-5 | . | TRBV28 | TGTGCCAGCAGAGCCCGGGACACGTACCAAGAGACCCAGTACTTC | CASRARDTYQETQYF
once | TRBJ1-5 | TRBD1 | TRBV7-6 | TGTGCCAGCAGCCCCGGGACAGGGGTAGATAATCAGCCCCAGCATTTT | CASSPGTGVDNQPQHF
. | TRBJ2-7 | TRBD1 | TRBV2 | TGTGCCAGCAGTGAAGCGAAAGGGACAGGGACCTACGAGCAGTACTTC | CASSEAKGTGTYEQYF
. | TRBJ2-7 | TRBD2 | TRBV19 | TGTGCCAGTAGTATAGGGGATTTCAGCGGGAGATCCTACGAGCAGTACTTC | CASSIGDFSGRSYEQYF
. | TRBJ1-1 | . | TRBV6-5 | TGTGCCAGCAGTTTAGACAGGAACACTGAAGCTTTCTTT | CASSLDRNTEAFF
. | TRBJ1-2 | TRBD1 | TRBV5-4 | TGTGCCAGCAGCTGGGGACAGGGGAGCCTCGATGGCTACACCTTC | CASSWGQGSLDGYTF
. | TRBJ2-7 | . | TRBV7-9 | TGTGCCAGCAGCCCAGCACGTTGGATAGCAGGGCTTAAGGTCCACGAGCAGTACTTC | CASSPARWIAGLKVHEQYF
. | TRBJ1-1 | . | TRBV5-1 | TGCGCCAGCAGCTCAGACAGACTGAACACTGAAGCTTTCTTT | CASSSDRLNTEAFF
. | TRBJ2-2 | . | TRBV19 | TGTGCCAGTAGTATTAGGGGACACTCGAACACCGGGGAGCTGTTTTTT | CASSIRGHSNTGELFF
. | TRBJ2-1 | TRBD2 | TRBV7-2 | TGTGCCAGCAGTCAGCGGACTAGCGGGGGCTACAATGAGCAGTTCTTC | CASSQRTSGGYNEQFF
. | TRBJ1-3 | . | TRBV7-9 | TGTGCCACGCATTGGGCGTCCTCTGGAAACACCATATATTTT | CATHWASSGNTIYF
. | TRBJ2-1 | . | TRBV6-6 | TGTGCCAGCAGTCTAGGGGGCAATGAGCAGTTCTTC | CASSLGGNEQFF
few | TRBJ1-3 | . | TRBV11-2 | TGTGCCAGCAGCTTACGGGTGGACTCTGGAAACACCATATATTTT | CASSLRVDSGNTIYF
once | TRBJ2-7 | . | TRBV5-1 | TGCGCCAGCAGCTTGGTCGGTCTTGCATGGACTTACTTC | CASSLVGLAWTYF
. | TRBJ2-7 | TRBD1 | TRBV28 | TGTGCCAGCAGTGCAACACTCCCGGGACAGAGCACCTACGAGCAGTACTTC | CASSATLPGQSTYEQYF
. | TRBJ2-5 | TRBD1 | TRBV6-1 | TGTGCCAGCAGTGAATTAGGGACAGGGGTGCCCCGTTTCTGGGACTTC | CASSELGTGVPRFWDF
. | TRBJ1-2 | TRBD1 | TRBV9 | TGTGCCAGCAGCGTAACAGGGGTCTCCTATGGCTACACCTTC | CASSVTGVSYGYTF
. | TRBJ2-5 | . | TRBV5-8 | TGTGCCAGCAGCCACCGCGTGGGCCGGGAGACCCAGTACTTC | CASSHRVGRETQYF
. | TRBJ1-6 | . | TRBV9 | TGTGCCAGCAGCCGAGGAACCGGACAGTTTTTGAATTCACCCCTCCACTTT | CASSRGTGQFLNSPLHF
. | TRBJ2-5 | . | TRBV28 | TGTGCCAGCAGTTACAGGGGGGGACGGGAGACCCAGTACTTC | CASSYRGGRETQYF
. | TRBJ1-4 | . | TRBV28 | TGTGCCAGCAGTTTGCGGGGCAGTGGGTATGAAAAACTGTTTTTT | CASSLRGSGYEKLFF
. | TRBJ1-2 | . | TRBV27 | TGTGCCAGCAGTCCGGGACTCCTACTCCTCAGCTATGGCTACACCTTC | CASSPGLLLLSYGYTF
. | TRBJ2-7 | . | TRBV5-6 | TGTGCCAGCAGCTTACTTAGCGGAGGGAAGGGGACCTACGAGCAGTACTTC | CASSLLSGGKGTYEQYF